A selection of T cell receptor beta chains follows, all from one sample in a study of neurological immune-mediated disorders. TCRdb redid the calling of the 5' RACE reads with MiXCR, one entry per CDR3 protein. The sample lists 49,000 or so distinct CDR3 sequences; less than 5% were seen once. The source material was PBMCs. The receptors were sampled from a woman aged 55-70 years with multiple sclerosis. The CDR3 runs from the conserved cysteine through the conserved F or W. A D gene is named only where the DNA matches it firmly. Expanded clones get a size class; other rows say once, few or many, or leave the size out.

clone size	J gene	V gene	D gene	CDR3 DNA	CDR3 protein
few	TRBJ2-7	TRBV28	-	TGTGCCAGCAGTCCCGGGACCGCTACTTGGGAGCAGTACTTC	CASSPGTATWEQYF
-	TRBJ1-1	TRBV5-1	-	TGCGCCAGCAGCTTGGCGGGCAGGGGTGCAACTGAAGCTTTCTTT	CASSLAGRGATEAFF
many	TRBJ2-5	TRBV14	-	TGTGCCAGCAGCCAACAGGTACAAGAGACCCAGTACTTC	CASSQQVQETQYF
many	TRBJ2-7	TRBV4-2	TRBD1	TGTGCCAGCAGCCCAGAAAGGACAGGGTGGTACGAGCAGTACTTC	CASSPERTGWYEQYF
many	TRBJ2-2	TRBV4-2	-	TGTGCCAGCAGCCAAGATCGAGGGGCGGGATTCGGGGAGCTGTTTTTT	CASSQDRGAGFGELFF
many	TRBJ2-3	TRBV9	-	TGTGCCAGCAGCGCATTAGATCCACGGGATACGCAGTATTTT	CASSALDPRDTQYF
few	TRBJ1-5	TRBV5-1	-	TGCGCCAGCAGCAAGTCGTACGAGCAGCCCCAGCATTTT	CASSKSYEQPQHF
many	TRBJ1-1	TRBV29-1	-	TGCAGCGCAACGCAGGGAGGTAACACTGAAGCTTTCTTT	CSATQGGNTEAFF
many	TRBJ1-1	TRBV3-1	TRBD1	TGTGCCAGCAGGTGGGGGACAGGGAGTGACACTGAAGCTTTCTTT	CASRWGTGSDTEAFF
many	TRBJ1-4	TRBV4-2	TRBD1	TGTGCCAGCAGCCAAGAGGCCAGGGGGTTATTTAATGAAAAACTGTTTTTT	CASSQEARGLFNEKLFF
many	TRBJ1-1	TRBV10-3	-	TGTGCCATCAGTGAGTCCCCAGCAAACACTGAAGCTTTCTTT	CAISESPANTEAFF
many	TRBJ2-3	TRBV4-1	TRBD2	TGCGCCAGCAGCCCCATACTAGCGGTTTTCACAGATACGCAGTATTTT	CASSPILAVFTDTQYF
many	TRBJ2-1	TRBV7-9	-	TGTGCCAGCAGCTTAGCGCTGGATGAGCAGTTCTTC	CASSLALDEQFF
many	TRBJ2-1	TRBV20-1	-	TGCAGTGCTAGGGCGGAGGGATCCTACAATGAGCAGTTCTTC	CSARAEGSYNEQFF
-	TRBJ2-1	TRBV3-1	TRBD2	TGTGCCAGCAGCCAAGATTGGGCGGGAGGGCTGCAGTTCTTC	CASSQDWAGGLQFF
many	TRBJ1-1	TRBV3-1	-	TGTGCCAGCAGCACGACAGTGAACACTGAAGCTTTCTTT	CASSTTVNTEAFF
many	TRBJ2-5	TRBV2	TRBD2	TGTGCCAGCGGGACTAACAAGGGGGAGACCCAGTACTTC	CASGTNKGETQYF
-	TRBJ2-5	TRBV5-1	TRBD1	TGCGCCAGCAGCTTGTCGGGACAGGGAGAAGAGACCCAGTACTTC	CASSLSGQGEETQYF
-	TRBJ2-5	TRBV7-2	-	TGTGCCAGCAGCCTTAGTATGGGGGGCGTAGGGACCCAGTACTTC	CASSLSMGGVGTQYF
few	TRBJ2-2	TRBV9	TRBD1	TGTGCCAGCAGCCAGACAGGGGTAGGGGAGCTGTTTTTT	CASSQTGVGELFF
-	TRBJ2-1	TRBV15	-	TGTGCCACCAGCAGCTGGAATGAGCAGTTCTTC	CATSSWNEQFF
many	TRBJ1-6	TRBV20-1	-	TGCAGTGCTAGAGGGTACCTGAGCTCCTATAATTCACCCCTCCACTTT	CSARGYLSSYNSPLHF
few	TRBJ2-7	TRBV18	TRBD1	TGTGCCAGCTCAGGTAACAGGGGACCCTACGAGCAGTACTTC	CASSGNRGPYEQYF
many	TRBJ1-2	TRBV11-2	-	TGTGCCAGCAGCTTAGGGGGCAGGAGTTACTATGGCTACACCTTC	CASSLGGRSYYGYTF